A selection of T cell receptor beta chains follows, all from one sample in a study of radiotherapy plus CTLA-4 blockade in lung cancer. TCRdb's table, derived via immunoSEQ multiplex PCR, lists solely in-frame clones and lacks some. Of approximately 75,000 clones in the sample, around 80% were seen once. Material: peripheral blood, obtained from a patient treated with radiotherapy plus ipilimumab. Receptors originate from a human donor with non-small cell lung cancer who had a complete response to radiotherapy plus ipilimumab. The CDR3 runs from the conserved cysteine through the conserved F or W. The D gene is left open where the match is weak.

cdr3_length	v_call	d_call	j_call	cdr3_nt	cdr3_aa
15	TRBV25-1	-	TRBJ1-4	TGTGCCAGCAGTGATTACAGGGCAACTAATGAAAAACTGTTTTTT	CASSDYRATNEKLFF
14	TRBV13	-	TRBJ1-4	TGTGCCAGCAGTAGGAGGACAGCCTACGAAAAACTGTTTTTT	CASSRRTAYEKLFF
12	TRBV29-1	-	TRBJ2-5	TGCAGCGTTGCCATCACGATAGAGACCCAGTACTTC	CSVAITIETQYF
19	TRBV18	TRBD1	TRBJ1-1	TGTGCCAGCTCACCGAGGGGGACAGGGCGATTTTCGATTAACACTGAAGCTTTCTTT	CASSPRGTGRFSINTEAFF
15	TRBV11-2	-	TRBJ1-1	TGTGCCAGCAGCCTTCGGGGGGGGACGAACACTGAAGCTTTCTTT	CASSLRGGTNTEAFF
16	TRBV7-2	-	TRBJ2-7	TGTGCCAGCAGCTTAGCGAGGGCAGGTCTAGGGTACGAGCAGTACTTC	CASSLARAGLGYEQYF
15	TRBV12-5	-	TRBJ1-2	TGTGCTAGTGGTTTGGCCGGGTCAGGGTATTATGGCTACACCTTC	CASGLAGSGYYGYTF
16	TRBV7-9	TRBD2	TRBJ2-1	TGTGCCAGCAGCCAGGTGGGCGGGAGGGCCTGGAATGAGCAGTTCTTC	CASSQVGGRAWNEQFF
15	TRBV5-4	-	TRBJ1-3	TGTGCCAGCAGCTTGGGGACAGTCTCTGGAAACACCATATATTTT	CASSLGTVSGNTIYF
16	TRBV7-2	TRBD1	TRBJ2-6	TGTGCCAGCAGATCGACAGGGACCTCTGGGGCCAACGTCCTGACTTTC	CASRSTGTSGANVLTF
15	TRBV4-1	TRBD1	TRBJ1-2	TGCGCCAGCAGCCAGGATGGGACAGGGAGCTATGGCTACACCTTC	CASSQDGTGSYGYTF
12	TRBV28	-	TRBJ1-1	TGTGCCAGCAGTTCACCTACAACTGAAGCTTTCTTT	CASSSPTTEAFF
14	TRBV6-6	-	TRBJ2-2	TGTGCCAGCGCCCTTCGGGGTAACACCGGGGAGCTGTTTTTT	CASALRGNTGELFF
13	TRBV6-5	-	TRBJ1-2	TGTGCCAGCAGTTACGGAGGGATAGGTGGCTACACCTTC	CASSYGGIGGYTF